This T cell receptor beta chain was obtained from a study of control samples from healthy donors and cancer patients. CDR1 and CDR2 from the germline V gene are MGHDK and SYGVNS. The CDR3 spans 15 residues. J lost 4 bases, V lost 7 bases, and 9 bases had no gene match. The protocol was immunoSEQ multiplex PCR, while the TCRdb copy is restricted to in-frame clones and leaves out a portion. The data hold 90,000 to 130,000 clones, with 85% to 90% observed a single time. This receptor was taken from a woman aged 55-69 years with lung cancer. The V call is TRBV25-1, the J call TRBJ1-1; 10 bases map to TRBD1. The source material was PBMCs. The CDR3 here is CASTRQGAVGTEAFF. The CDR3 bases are TGTGCCAGCACCCGACAGGGGGCTGTGGGCACTGAAGCTTTCTTT.